The 18 T cell receptor beta chains listed next were all sequenced from one sample in a study of cytomegalovirus exposure and HLA in healthy donors. Primers for the PCR totalled 60 Vbeta and 13 Jbeta. The protocol was immunoSEQ multiplex PCR, while the TCRdb copy is restricted to in-frame clones and leaves out a portion. The table lists about 170,000 clones, approximately 80% of them singletons, with under 7.5% in the top ten. The sequencing input was PBMCs. These receptors were taken from a man aged 25 to 40 in good health and CMV-seropositive.

Comment on this clone: The germline gene is not matched at one end of the junction; a read error may be the cause. Other nucleotide sequences from this sample produce the same CDR3. The chain uses TRBV2 and TRBJ2-3; 14 bases line up with TRBD2. Germline assignment: CDR1 SNHLY and CDR2 FYNNEI. The CDR3 length is 15 residues. The CDR3 protein is CASSRLAGGPDTQYF. DNA of the CDR3: TGCGCCAGCAGTAGACTAGCGGGGGGGCCAGATACGCAGTATTTT.

This clone appeared once. The gene calls are TRBV6-1 and TRBJ2-5; TRBD1 matches at 9 bases. The J call may be in error: the DNA end matches TRBJ2-7 better. The CDR3 contains 18 residues. Germline CDR1 is MNHNS and CDR2 is SASEGT. CDR3 region: CASSEFALGQGTIYEQYF. The CDR3 DNA follows: TGTGCCAGCAGTGAATTCGCTCTGGGACAGGGTACGATCTACGAGCAGTACTTC.

This clone has a single count. This chain's CDR3 is CASRPGQGDNEQFF. DNA of the CDR3: TGTGCCAGCAGACCGGGACAGGGGGACAATGAGCAGTTCTTC. V usage is TRBV6-4 and J usage is TRBJ2-1, with 11 bases matching TRBD1. The germline CDR1 and CDR2 sequences are MRHNA and SNTAGT. Losses at the gene ends were 6 bases for V and 5 bases for J; bases not matched to a gene: 3. This CDR3 contains 14 residues.

This chain connects TRBV4-3 to TRBJ1-5; tentatively, D is TRBD1 (5 bases). With 0 bases removed from V and 4 bases from J, the gap between germline ends came to 7 bases. The CDR3 spans 14 residues. Germline CDR1 LGHNA, CDR2 YSLEER. The CDR3 nucleotides read TGCGCCAGCAGCCAAGACTCAGGGAATCAGCCCCAGCATTTT. Encoded protein: CASSQDSGNQPQHF.

The CDR3 sequence is CASSLILAGTNEQFF. In DNA form, the CDR3 reads TGTGCCAGCAGCCTAATATTAGCGGGAACCAATGAGCAGTTCTTC. The chain combines TRBV7-8 with TRBJ2-1, with 8 bases that match TRBD2. Germline V gene data show CDR1 as SGHVS and CDR2 as FQNEAQ. Trimming at V came to 5 bases and at J to 6 bases, leaving 9 bases not matched to a gene. The CDR3 runs 15 residues.

V usage is TRBV28 and J usage is TRBJ1-1; D is unresolved. The CDR3 contains 12 residues. V lost 1 base, J lost 4 bases, and 4 bases lay in between. Germline CDR1 and CDR2: MDHEN and SYDVKM. The CDR3 DNA is TGTGCCAGCAGTTTATTCGGCACTGAAGCTTTCTTT. It yields the protein CASSLFGTEAFF.

The table lists this clone with a count of one. The genes are TRBV13 and TRBJ2-7, with a tentative D call TRBD1 (5 bases). Trimming cost V 2 bases and J 5 bases, with 16 bases left between them. Germline assignment: CDR1 PRHDT and CDR2 FYEKMQ (reference sequence). The CDR3 extends over 15 amino acids. CDR3 amino acids: CASSLRGFLMDEQYF. The CDR3 DNA reads TGTGCCAGCAGCTTAAGGGGCTTCCTCATGGACGAGCAGTACTTC.

V usage is TRBV7-8 and J usage is TRBJ2-1; a weak D match, TRBD2 (6 bases). The germline CDR1 and CDR2 sequences are SGHVS and FQNEAQ. This CDR3 has 15 amino acids. Trimming took 5 bases from V and 4 from J, leaving 15 bases between them. The CDR3 coding sequence is TGTGCCAGCAGCCAAGAGGGACTTTCGTACAATGAGCAGTTCTTC. Protein product: CASSQEGLSYNEQFF.

The chain carries TRBV19 and TRBJ1-1; 7 bases line up with TRBD1. The length of the CDR3 is 15 residues. V gave up 3 bases and J gave up 4 bases; unmatched junction bases: 8. Germline lookup yields CDR1 LNHDA and CDR2 SQIVND (reference sequence). The CDR3 DNA is TGTGCCAGTAGTATTTATAGACAGGGACCCACTGAAGCTTTCTTT. It encodes CASSIYRQGPTEAFF.

This chain joins TRBV11-3 and TRBJ2-1; D not resolved. The V and J ends lost 3 bases and 9 bases respectively, with 9 bases between them. The CDR3 totals 12 residues. Germline V gene data show CDR1 as SGHNT and CDR2 as YENEEA. DNA for the CDR3: TGTGCCAGCAGCTTGCGAAGTGGTGAGCAGTTCTTC. Protein sequence: CASSLRSGEQFF.

The rearrangement uses TRBV28 and TRBJ2-7, with 10 bases lining up with TRBD2. Unmatched junction bases numbered 12, after V lost 5 bases and J lost 2 bases. The CDR3 is made up of 17 amino acids. Germline CDR1 is MDHEN and CDR2 is SYDVKM. CDR3: CASSALPGLALPYEQYF. In DNA, the CDR3 is TGTGCCAGCAGTGCGCTCCCGGGACTAGCGCTCCCCTACGAGCAGTACTTC.

This chain uses TRBV5-8 with TRBJ1-2; 7 positions match TRBD1. This CDR3 spans 14 amino acids. The ends lost 0 bases at V and 3 bases at J; junction bases unmatched: 2. Per the germline V gene, CDR1 is SGHTS and CDR2 is YDEGEE. The CDR3 DNA sequence: TGTGCCAGCAGCTTGGGACAGGGTGACTATGGCTACACCTTC. This encodes CASSLGQGDYGYTF.

This clone was found once. The rearrangement uses TRBV9 and TRBJ2-1, with unresolved D. V was cut by 4 bases and J by 9 bases, with 11 bases left in between. This CDR3 has 12 residues. Germline-derived CDR1 and CDR2 are SGDLS and YYNGEE. CDR3 region: CASSPQSGEQFF. The CDR3 DNA sequence: TGTGCCAGCAGCCCCCAGTCTGGTGAGCAGTTCTTC. The full variable domain, in which reference TRBV9 and TRBJ2-1 provide the parts outside the CDR3, is DSGVTQTPKHLITATGQRVTLRCSPRSGDLSVYWYQQSLDQGLQFLIQYYNGEERAKGNILERFSAQQFPDLHSELNLSSLELGDSALYFCASSPQSGEQFFGPGTRLTVL.

The chain couples TRBV19 to TRBJ2-7; the D gene is possibly TRBD1 (5 bases). Germline-derived CDR1 and CDR2 are LNHDA and SQIVND (reference sequence). The CDR3 contains 12 residues. V was trimmed by 5 bases and J by 3 bases, leaving 8 bases between them. The CDR3 bases are TGTGCCAGTAGTGAAGGGGTCTACGAGCAGTACTTC. It is translated as CASSEGVYEQYF.

The chain is built from TRBV13 and TRBJ2-4; tentative D call: TRBD1 (6 bases). There are 15 residues in the CDR3. V lost 5 bases and J 2 bases, leaving 13 bases between the germline ends. Germline loops: CDR1 PRHDT, CDR2 FYEKMQ (reference sequence). CDR3 bases: TGTGCCAGCAGCCCCCTCAGGGGCTCCAAAAACATTCAGTACTTC. Its translation is CASSPLRGSKNIQYF.

The genes are TRBV18 and TRBJ1-5, with 7 bases fitting TRBD1. The CDR3 contains 14 residues. The junction had 6 bases not matched to a gene; V was cut back by 6 bases and J by 4 bases. Germline V gene sequence: CDR1 KGHSH, CDR2 LQKENI. The CDR3 loop is CASSLDRVNQPQHF. Written as DNA, the CDR3 is TGTGCCAGCTCCCTTGACAGGGTGAATCAGCCCCAGCATTTT.

The chain links TRBV6-1 to TRBJ2-7; D is unclear. The germline gives CDR1 MNHNS, CDR2 SASEGT. Trimming removed 1 base from V and 2 bases from J, with 12 bases in between. CDR3 size: 15 residues. CDR3 sequence: CASSEVGPPAYEQYF. For the CDR3, the DNA is TGTGCCAGCAGTGAAGTGGGCCCTCCCGCCTACGAGCAGTACTTC.

The CDR3 here is CSVKGQINGGYTF. The CDR3, as DNA: TGCAGCGTTAAGGGACAGATTAACGGAGGCTACACCTTC. This chain uses TRBV29-1 with TRBJ1-2; 7 bases fit TRBD1. The J segment lost 8 bases and the V segment lost 5 bases, leaving 11 bases of the junction unmatched. The length of the CDR3 is 13 residues. Per germline, CDR1 SQVTM and CDR2 ANQGSEA. Full variable domain (missing parts from reference TRBV29-1 and TRBJ1-2): SAVISQKPSRDICQRGTSLTIQCQVDSQVTMMFWYRQQPGQSLTLIATANQGSEATYESGFVIDKFPISRPNLTFSTLTVSNMSPEDSSIYLCSVKGQINGGYTFGSGTRLTVV.